Listed here is a single T cell receptor (beta chain). What it binds is not known. Treg sorting used a CD4+CD25+CD127-/low gate. Trimming cost V 6 bases and J 5 bases; bases outside gene matches: 6. CDR3 size: 14 residues. Notes on the study in general: Whole repertoires were not studied in the larger cohort, only one V-J beta rearrangement.

Constant-region reverse primers amplified full-length variable regions, followed by semi-nested Nested Universal Primer A PCR. TCRdb reprocessed the 5' RACE reads via MiXCR and lists one record per CDR3 protein. The sample records about 8,900 distinct CDR3 sequences, 55% being singletons. V is TRBV12-3 or TRBV12-4 and J is TRBJ2-5, with 10 bases matching TRBD1. The sequence was collected from a female donor with breast cancer. Source material: Tregs sorted from a lymph node. CDR3 DNA sequence: TGTGCCAGCAGGGAGACAGGGGGCGCGGAGACCCAGTACTTC. It specifies CASRETGGAETQYF.